The sequence of this T cell receptor beta chain was determined in a study of cytomegalovirus exposure and HLA in healthy donors. Study-level information: Unique TCR beta sequences numbering around 110 million came from some 200 million T cells in an earlier analysis.

A multiplex PCR was run with 60 Vbeta primers and 13 Jbeta primers. The table came from immunoSEQ multiplex PCR; TCRdb's copy has only in-frame clones and leaves some out. This sample carries under 200,000 clones, about four fifths of them seen once, and the ten largest clones take around 0.52%. CDR1 and CDR2 from the germline V gene are WSHSY and SAAADI. V was pared by 6 bases and J by 1 base, with 4 bases of the junction left unmatched. The CDR3 consists of 15 residues. Study-level results: Among immune exposure information, only CMV serostatus was available. After further analysis at a later stage, around 17,000 TCR beta sequences were associated with HLA alleles at 0.05 false discovery rate. In a later analysis, most CMV-associated TCR beta chains appeared HLA-restricted.

The table lists this clone with a few counts. Its antigen remains unidentified. The sequence derives from a woman in her fifties or sixties in good health and CMV-seronegative. V is TRBV10-2 and J is TRBJ2-7; TRBD2 matches at 12 bases. Sequencing input: PBMCs. The CDR3 is CASSPTSGGSYEQYF. The CDR3 DNA sequence: TGCGCCAGCAGCCCGACTAGCGGGGGTTCCTACGAGCAGTACTTC.